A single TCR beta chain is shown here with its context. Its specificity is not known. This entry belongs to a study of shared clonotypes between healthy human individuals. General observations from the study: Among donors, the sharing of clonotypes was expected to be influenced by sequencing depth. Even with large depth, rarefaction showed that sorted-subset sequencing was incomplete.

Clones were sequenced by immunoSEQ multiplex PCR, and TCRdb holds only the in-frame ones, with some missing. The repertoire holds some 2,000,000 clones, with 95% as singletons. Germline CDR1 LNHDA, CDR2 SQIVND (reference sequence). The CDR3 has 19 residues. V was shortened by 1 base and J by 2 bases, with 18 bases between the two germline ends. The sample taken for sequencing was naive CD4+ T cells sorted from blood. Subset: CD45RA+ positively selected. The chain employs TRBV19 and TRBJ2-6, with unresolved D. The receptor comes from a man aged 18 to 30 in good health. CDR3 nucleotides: TGTGCCAGTAGTATAGTTAAAGGCCGATTGCTGGCTGGGGCCAACGTCCTGACTTTC. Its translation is CASSIVKGRLLAGANVLTF.